These T cell receptor beta chains were read from a single sample in a study of lung T cells in sarcoidosis with Löfgren's syndrome. TCRdb called the reads again in MiXCR, with one record for every CDR3 protein. The table lists fewer than 3,500 distinct CDR3 sequences, less than 35% of them singletons. The sample comprised CD4+ T cells from bronchoalveolar lavage. These TCRs come from a human donor with sarcoidosis (Löfgren's syndrome or another form), or a control subject (not recorded which). CDR3s include the opening cysteine and the closing phenylalanine or tryptophan. A D gene is named only where the DNA matches it firmly. Clone size is not always given. Where it is, it says once, few, many or a class for expanded clones.

J gene	V gene	clone size	D gene	CDR3 DNA	CDR3 protein
TRBJ1-1	TRBV20-1	medium-sized	-	TGCAGTGCTAGAGATCAGAGTCTCACTGAAGCTTTCTTT	CSARDQSLTEAFF
TRBJ2-3	TRBV12-3/TRBV12-4	many	TRBD1	TGTGCCAGCAGTCCCGACAGGGGTCAGGCGCAGTATTTT	CASSPDRGQAQYF
TRBJ2-7	TRBV5-6	many	TRBD1	TGTGCCAGCAGCCAGACACAGGGGATCACCTACGAGCAGTACTTC	CASSQTQGITYEQYF
TRBJ2-7	TRBV6-6	medium-sized	-	TGTGCCAGCAGTTACTCTAGGGGGGCCCTTTCCGAGCAGTACTTC	CASSYSRGALSEQYF
TRBJ1-1	TRBV2	many	TRBD1	TGTGCCAGCAGGCTTACAGGGGGGGGAACTGAAGCTTTCTTT	CASRLTGGGTEAFF
TRBJ1-5	TRBV7-6	medium-sized	-	TGTGCCAGCAGCTTAGTTGAAGGCCCGCCGCATTTT	CASSLVEGPPHF
TRBJ2-1	TRBV11-2	-	TRBD2	TGTGCCAGCAGAAGAGCGGGAGTCTCGCAGTTCTTC	CASRRAGVSQFF
TRBJ2-7	TRBV20-1	large	TRBD1	TGCAGTGCTAGACAAACCGGGACAGGGGACTACGAGCAGTACTTC	CSARQTGTGDYEQYF
TRBJ1-1	TRBV29-1	-	-	TGCAGCGTTGAAAAGAGGATGAACACTGAAGCTTTCTTT	CSVEKRMNTEAFF
TRBJ2-1	TRBV3-1	medium-sized	TRBD2	TGTGCCAGCAGCCAAGTGACTAGCGGGAGAGGTGAGCAGTTCTTC	CASSQVTSGRGEQFF
TRBJ1-3	TRBV20-1	-	-	TGCAGTGCTCCCCTAGGAGTCCCTGGAAGCACCATATATTTT	CSAPLGVPGSTIYF
TRBJ2-1	TRBV11-2	medium-sized	-	TGTGCCAGCAGCTTAGCGTGGGGAAATGAACAGTTCTTC	CASSLAWGNEQFF
TRBJ2-1	TRBV30	few	TRBD1	TGTGCCTGGAGTGCGGGACAGGCCTACAATGAGCAGTTCTTC	CAWSAGQAYNEQFF
TRBJ2-2	TRBV19	medium-sized	-	TGTGCCAGCGGGACGCCGAACACCGGGGAGCTGTTTTTT	CASGTPNTGELFF
TRBJ1-1	TRBV6-1	few	-	TGTGCCAGCAGTGAAGCTGGCAGGCTGAGCACTGAGGCTTTCTTT	CASSEAGRLSTEAFF
TRBJ1-1	TRBV7-3	medium-sized	-	TGTGCCAGCAGCTTACGACGGAACACTGAAGCTTTCTTT	CASSLRRNTEAFF
TRBJ1-2	TRBV15	medium-sized	-	TGTGCCACCAGCAGAGATCGGACGGACTATGGCTACACCTTC	CATSRDRTDYGYTF
TRBJ1-2	TRBV15	medium-sized	TRBD1	TGTGCCGCCAGCAGGGACAGGGCGAGCTATGGCTACACCTTC	CAASRDRASYGYTF
TRBJ2-5	TRBV10-3	many	-	TGTGCCATCAGTGTCCGGGACGCCGAGACCCAGTACTTC	CAISVRDAETQYF
TRBJ2-1	TRBV7-6	medium-sized	-	TGTGCCAGCAGCTCCCGTATAAAGGGGCCGGTCTACAATGAGCAGTTCTTC	CASSSRIKGPVYNEQFF
TRBJ2-2	TRBV5-1	few	-	TGCGCCAGCAGCCCCGAGTCCGGGGAGCTGTTTTTT	CASSPESGELFF
TRBJ1-1	TRBV6-1	medium-sized	-	TGTGCCAGCAGCCAGGGGAGTGAAGCTTTCTTT	CASSQGSEAFF
TRBJ1-6	TRBV10-1	medium-sized	-	TGCGCCAGCAGTGAGGGCAGGAAGGACTCACCCCTCCACTTT	CASSEGRKDSPLHF
TRBJ2-3	TRBV20-1	-	TRBD2	TGCAGTGCTCGCGGGGGGAGCGATCAGCCCCAGTATTTT	CSARGGSDQPQYF
TRBJ2-1	TRBV9	-	-	TGTGCCAGCAGCCAACTCAGAGATGAGCGGTTCTTC	CASSQLRDERFF
TRBJ1-6	TRBV29-1	medium-sized	TRBD1	TGCAGCGCCCAACAGGGGGCGAATTCACCCCTCCACTTT	CSAQQGANSPLHF